The count of the clone carrying this T cell receptor (beta chain) is one. Only in-frame clones appear in the TCRdb table, and some are missing; sequencing was by immunoSEQ multiplex PCR. The sample yields about 94,000 clones, 70% to 90% seen once. This sample is drawn from a study of blood T cell repertoires in COVID-19. Study-wide context: Acute-phase and convalescent COVID-19 samples originated in the United States, Italy and Spain. From T cells, B-cell-depleted T cells, or PBMCs came the material, which was cDNA or gDNA.

Germline values: CDR1 LNHDA, CDR2 SQIVND (reference sequence). This CDR3 is built from 15 residues. V was clipped by 4 bases and J by 2 bases, with 15 bases between them. This chain links TRBV19 with TRBJ2-7; TRBD1 is a possible D gene (6 bases). This TCR was recovered from a human donor with acute or convalescent COVID-19. The donor label of this sample is uncertain. The sequenced sample was peripheral blood. The CDR3: CASSRANRVPYEQYF. As DNA, the CDR3 is TGTGCCAGTAGTAGAGCGAACAGGGTACCCTACGAGCAGTACTTC.